Presented here are 31 T cell receptor beta chains from one specimen sequenced in a study of blood T cells in healthy people across ages. Next came a second PCR, run for roughly 7 to 12 cycles, which used a sample-barcoded 5' primer along with a J-beta primer mix. TCRdb called the 5' RACE reads again in MiXCR, with one record for every CDR3 protein. The sample yields 1.5 million to 2 million distinct CDR3 sequences, roughly 27% seen once. What was sequenced was blood. These receptor sequences come from a woman in her thirties in good health.

The rearrangement links TRBV29-1 to TRBJ1-2; TRBD1 might be the D (6 bases). V was cut by 4 bases and J by 8 bases, with 11 bases left in between. Looked up from germline, CDR1 is SQVTM and CDR2 is ANQGSEA. The CDR3 spans 11 residues. CDR3 sequence: CSVAEGEGYTF. DNA for the CDR3: TGCAGCGTTGCGGAGGGGGAAGGCTACACCTTC.

The chain couples TRBV3-1 to TRBJ2-3, with 8 bases identical to TRBD1. With 7 bases clipped from V and 6 bases from J, the junction kept 9 bases outside the gene matches. The V gene's germline CDR1 is LGHDT and CDR2 YNNKEL (reference sequence). The CDR3 contains 14 residues. Here the CDR3 DNA reads TGTGCCAGCACCCAGGGGGCCCGCAGGGATACGCAGTATTTT. This codes for CASTQGARRDTQYF.

This chain uses TRBV5-1 with TRBJ2-7; 8 bases fit TRBD1. Trimming removed 4 bases from V and 10 bases from J; junction bases left unmatched: 10. Germline V CDR1 and CDR2: SGHRS, YFSETQ. This CDR3 has 13 residues. CDR3 DNA: TGCGCCAGCAGCGACGAAGCAGGGGGCCCCCAGTACTTC. Amino acids: CASSDEAGGPQYF.

The chain recombines TRBV29-1 with TRBJ1-3, with D perhaps TRBD1 (5 bases). The CDR3 is made up of 17 amino acids. V lost 6 bases to trimming and J lost 6 bases, with 27 bases between them. CDR1 and CDR2 (germline): SQVTM, ANQGSEA. Here the CDR3 reads CSVAGRAGALLENTIYF. The CDR3 nucleotides are TGCAGCGTCGCCGGAAGGGCCGGGGCTCTCCTAGAAAACACCATATATTTT.

This clonotype was seen repeatedly, ten times or more. V gene TRBV24-1 combines with J gene TRBJ2-5; 9 positions match TRBD2. The length of the CDR3 is 15 residues. Trimming took 3 bases from V and 5 from J; bases not matched to a gene: 6. The V gene's germline CDR1 is KGHDR and CDR2 SFDVKD. The CDR3 DNA reads TGTGCCACCAGTGATCCGGGACTAGCCGGGGAGACCCAGTACTTC. It specifies CATSDPGLAGETQYF.

This clonotype was counted a few times. The chain uses TRBV24-1 and TRBJ2-5; 10 bases map to TRBD1. J gave up 5 bases and V 3 bases, and 5 bases lay outside the gene matches. In germline, CDR1 is KGHDR, CDR2 SFDVKD. The CDR3 is 15 residues long. The CDR3 loop reads CATSDTTGGRETQYF. DNA for the CDR3: TGTGCCACCAGTGATACGACAGGGGGCAGGGAGACCCAGTACTTC.

This clonotype was picked up a small number of times. V gene TRBV21-1 combines with J gene TRBJ2-1; the D segment call TRBD1 is taken from the table without a DNA check. TRBV21-1 is an annotated pseudogene. The CDR3 contains 14 residues. CDR3 residues: CASSKVWGPLEQFF. CDR3 nucleotide sequence: TGTGCCAGCAGCAAAGTATGGGGACCCCTAGAGCAGTTCTTC.

This clonotype has ten or more counts. The chain has TRBV7-9 and TRBJ2-7, with 14 positions matching TRBD2. V lost 4 bases, J lost 0 bases, and 8 bases stayed unmatched. The germline gives CDR1 SEHNR, CDR2 FQNEAQ (reference sequence). The CDR3 is made up of 18 amino acids. This chain's CDR3 is CASSSAGLAGGSSYEQYF. CDR3 coding DNA: TGTGCCAGCAGCTCGGCAGGACTAGCGGGGGGAAGCTCCTACGAGCAGTACTTC.

About this clonotype: The CDR3 ends on some other residue instead of the conserved phenylalanine or tryptophan, so this is likely a read error. V gene TRBV3-1 combines with J gene TRBJ1-4, with D tentatively TRBD1 (5 bases). Between the trimmed V and J ends, which lost 4 bases and 4 bases, there was a span of 13 bases. Germline V lookup: CDR1 LGHDT, CDR2 YNNKEL (reference sequence). CDR3 length: 15 amino acids. In DNA form, the CDR3 reads TGTGCCAGCAGCCGAAAAGGGGACGGTAATGAAAAACTGTTTTTG. Protein: CASSRKGDGNEKLFL.

This clonotype was seen ten or more times. The chain employs TRBV29-1 and TRBJ2-1; possibly TRBD1 for D (6 bases). CDR3 length equals 15 residues. Trimming took off 7 bases at V and 2 bases at J, with 18 bases between the two ends. The V gene's germline CDR1 is SQVTM and CDR2 ANQGSEA. The CDR3 loop is CSATLRDRTYNEQFF. CDR3 DNA: TGCAGCGCCACCCTCCGTGACAGGACCTACAATGAGCAGTTCTTC.

The rearrangement uses TRBV12-3 or TRBV12-4 and TRBJ2-3; weak D call: TRBD2 (6 bases). Trimming stripped 10 bases from V and 7 bases from J, with 18 bases between. The CDR3 covers 13 residues. CDR3 in DNA: TGTGCCATCTTCTTGGAGGGCCGGCATACGCAGTATTTT. Translating gives CAIFLEGRHTQYF.

There are many counts of this clonotype. The chain couples TRBV9 to TRBJ1-4; a possible D gene is TRBD1 (6 bases). V shed 3 bases and J shed 7 bases, with 13 bases lying between them. The germline V gene has CDR1 SGDLS and CDR2 YYNGEE. The CDR3 is 14 residues long. The CDR3 here is CASSAQGRGEKLFF. CDR3 in DNA: TGTGCCAGCAGCGCACAGGGTCGAGGTGAAAAACTGTTTTTT.

This chain connects TRBV7-9 to TRBJ1-4; 9 bases match TRBD1. The V and J ends lost 6 bases and 8 bases, in that order; junction bases with no gene match: 4. The germline V gene has CDR1 SEHNR and CDR2 FQNEAQ (reference sequence). CDR3 length equals 13 residues. The CDR3 coding sequence is TGTGCCAGCAGATGGGACAGGGCCGAAAAACTGTTTTTT. This translates into CASRWDRAEKLFF.

Of note for this clonotype: A read error may be the cause here, since a much bigger clone is one base away. This chain links TRBV9 with TRBJ2-1; 7 bases agree with TRBD1. The CDR3 spans 14 residues. Germline loops: CDR1 SGDLS, CDR2 YYNGEE. The CDR3 loop reads CASSEWTGPNKQFF. The CDR3 DNA follows: TGTGCCAGCAGCGAATGGACAGGTCCCAATAAGCAGTTCTTC.

V is TRBV12-3 or TRBV12-4 and J is TRBJ2-1; D gene ambiguous. Trimming took 3 bases from V and 5 from J, leaving 14 bases between them. The CDR3 runs 15 residues. As DNA, the CDR3 is TGTGCCAGCAGTTTCGACTCCCAGGCCAACAATGAGCAGTTCTTC. Its protein product is CASSFDSQANNEQFF.

Regarding this clonotype: With a much larger clone just one base away, this may be a read error. The gene calls are TRBV11-2 and TRBJ2-7; 12 bases match TRBD1. Germline V gene sequence: CDR1 SGHAT, CDR2 FQNNGV. V lost 5 bases and J lost 3; bases outside the gene matches: 5. CDR3 size: 15 residues. CDR3 sequence: CASSGGTGGCYEQYF. In nucleotides, the CDR3 is TGTGCCAGCAGCGGGGGGACAGGGGGCTGCTACGAGCAGTACTTC.

This clonotype was seen only a few times. This chain connects TRBV6-5 to TRBJ1-3, with D possibly being TRBD1 (6 bases). Trimming left V 0 bases short and J 2 bases short, with 17 bases between. The CDR3 runs to 18 residues. Germline lookup yields CDR1 MNHEY and CDR2 SVGAGI. In DNA form, the CDR3 reads TGTGCCAGCAGTTACTCTTGGCCAGGGGATTTTCCTGGAAACACCATATATTTT. It codes for CASSYSWPGDFPGNTIYF.

With regard to this clonotype: The junction departs from germline at one end; a sequencing error may be responsible. V gene TRBV12-3 or TRBV12-4 combines with J gene TRBJ1-4; 7 bases map to TRBD1. The CDR3 has 13 amino acids. The CDR3: CVSRGASYEKLFF. In DNA, the CDR3 is TGTGTCAGCAGGGGGGCTTCTTACGAAAAACTGTTTTTT.

Comment on this clonotype: At one boundary the junction diverges from the germline segment, which might be a read error. The rearrangement uses TRBV20-1 and TRBJ2-1; 7 bases match TRBD2. The CDR3 consists of 14 residues. The germline V gene encodes CDR1 DFQATT and CDR2 SNEGSKA (reference sequence). In DNA form, the CDR3 reads TGCAGTGCTCGAGATACGGGGGGCTACAATGAGCAGTTCTTC. This codes for CSARDTGGYNEQFF.

The chain combines TRBV18 with TRBJ1-1, with D tentatively TRBD1 (5 bases). Germline-derived CDR1 and CDR2 are KGHSH and LQKENI. The CDR3 runs 14 residues. V was clipped by 8 bases and J by 3 bases, with 16 bases between them. The CDR3 DNA reads as TGTGCCAGCCAACGGGACGGAAGGGACACTGAAGCTTTCTTT. Translation gives CASQRDGRDTEAFF. The complete variable domain, with remaining parts taken from reference TRBV18 and TRBJ1-1, reads NAGVMQNPRHLVRRRGQEARLRCSPMKGHSHVYWYRQLPEEGLKFMVYLQKENIIDESGMPKERFSAEFPKEGPSILRIQQVVRGDSAAYFCASQRDGRDTEAFFGQGTRLTVV.

V gene TRBV4-3 combines with J gene TRBJ1-4; TRBD1 matches at 8 bases. Germline CDR1 reads LGHNA; CDR2 reads YSLEER. Trimming took 1 base from V and 4 from J; bases not matched to a gene: 14. This CDR3 contains 19 residues. The CDR3 DNA follows: TGCGCCAGCAGCCAAGGCTTGCTCTGGGCACAGGGGGATAATGAAAAACTGTTTTTT. Protein sequence: CASSQGLLWAQGDNEKLFF.

This chain joins TRBV27 and TRBJ2-1, with 7 bases that match TRBD2. The V gene end was trimmed by 6 bases and the J gene end by 5 bases; junction bases not matched to a gene: 10. Per germline, CDR1 MNHEY and CDR2 SMNVEV (reference sequence). This CDR3 has 15 residues. Written as DNA, the CDR3 is TGTGCCAGCAGCAGAAGCGGGGAGATAGACAATGAGCAGTTCTTC. This sequence encodes CASSRSGEIDNEQFF.

The J gene is TRBJ2-5, the V gene TRBV29-1; 8 positions match TRBD1. Germline CDR1 SQVTM, CDR2 ANQGSEA. V lost 8 bases and J lost 4; bases outside the gene matches: 6. The CDR3 is made up of 12 amino acids. CDR3 DNA: TGCAGCTGCGGACAGGGTGGAGAGACCCAGTACTTC. As protein: CSCGQGGETQYF.

This clonotype occurred once. The rearrangement joins TRBV20-1 to TRBJ1-5; TRBD1 matches at 12 bases. The CDR3 loop spans 18 amino acids. V lost 1 base to trimming and J lost 0 bases; unmatched junction nucleotides: 7. Germline loops: CDR1 DFQATT, CDR2 SNEGSKA (reference sequence). Here the CDR3 DNA reads TGCAGTGCTAGAGCCGGGACAGGGGGCTTTGTTAGCAATCAGCCCCAGCATTTT. It translates to CSARAGTGGFVSNQPQHF.

J is TRBJ1-1 and V is TRBV6-1; a possible D gene is TRBD1 (5 bases). The CDR3 spans 15 residues. Germline V gene data show CDR1 as MNHNS and CDR2 as SASEGT. V shed 3 bases and J shed 0 bases, with 11 bases lying between them. The DNA of the CDR3 is TGTGCCAGCAGTGAGCCGGGACGGTTGAACACTGAAGCTTTCTTT. Translation: CASSEPGRLNTEAFF.

The chain links TRBV5-1 to TRBJ2-7; 11 bases map to TRBD2. Germline lookup yields CDR1 SGHRS and CDR2 YFSETQ. J gave up 7 bases and V 4 bases, and 16 bases lay outside the gene matches. The CDR3 has 17 residues. The CDR3 DNA reads as TGCGCCAGCAGCCCAATGTTCTTAGCGGGAGGGCTAGGGGAGCAGTACTTC. This codes for CASSPMFLAGGLGEQYF.

The rearrangement joins TRBV6-4 to TRBJ2-1; D may be TRBD2 (6 bases). Per the germline V gene, CDR1 is MRHNA and CDR2 is SNTAGT. Trimming took off 2 bases at V and 1 base at J, with 21 bases between the two ends. The CDR3 totals 19 residues. Here the CDR3 DNA reads TGTGCCAGCAGTGACAGTGGCTGGGGAGGAGCCGGGTCCTACAATGAGCAGTTCTTC. Protein sequence: CASSDSGWGGAGSYNEQFF.

The chain employs TRBV30 and TRBJ2-1, with D possibly matching TRBD1 (6 bases). Germline CDR1 and CDR2: GTSNPN and SVGIG (reference sequence). The germline V and J ends were trimmed by 0 bases and 8 bases, with 17 bases remaining between them. The CDR3 spans 15 residues. This CDR3 is CAWSVLGTSRDEQFF. CDR3 nucleotides: TGTGCCTGGAGTGTACTTGGGACAAGTCGGGATGAGCAGTTCTTC.

V gene TRBV4-3 combines with J gene TRBJ2-1; TRBD2 agrees at 7 bases. There are 15 residues in the CDR3. V dropped 0 bases and J dropped 6; count of bases not matched to a gene: 5. The germline V gene encodes CDR1 LGHNA and CDR2 YSLEER. The CDR3 sequence is CASSQEGGLGNEQFF. In DNA form, the CDR3 reads TGCGCCAGCAGCCAAGAGGGAGGGTTGGGCAATGAGCAGTTCTTC.

This clonotype has at least ten counts. The CDR3 reads CASSLLDRGLAEQYF. The CDR3 nucleotides are TGTGCCAGCAGCTTGTTGGACAGGGGGCTTGCCGAGCAGTACTTC. This rearrangement joins TRBV7-2 to TRBJ2-7; 11 bases agree with TRBD1. Trimming at V came to 3 bases and at J to 6 bases, leaving 7 bases not matched to a gene. The CDR3 covers 15 residues. In germline, CDR1 is SGHTA, CDR2 FQGNSA.

This clonotype was seen a handful of times. The chain joins TRBV7-8 to TRBJ1-4, with 9 bases aligning to TRBD1. There are 14 residues in the CDR3. CDR1 is SGHVS and CDR2 is FQNEAQ in the germline V gene. Germline trimming cut 6 bases from V and 8 bases from J; bases unmatched to any gene: 7. The CDR3 loop reads CASRKRDRDEKLFF. The DNA for the CDR3 is TGTGCCAGCAGGAAACGGGACAGGGACGAAAAACTGTTTTTT.